The source of this TCR beta chain is a study of cytomegalovirus exposure and HLA in healthy donors. General study points: Among immune exposure information, only CMV serostatus was available.

V lost 7 bases and J lost 5; bases outside the gene matches: 21. Germline assignment: CDR1 MDHEN and CDR2 SYDVKM. The CDR3 loop spans 19 amino acids. As for this clone: Its antigen is unidentified.

The PCR had 60 Vbeta and 13 Jbeta primers. The method was immunoSEQ multiplex PCR; TCRdb's version includes in-frame clones alone and lacks a portion of them. The profile covers around 120,000 clones, with around three quarters appearing a single time and 3.5% to 5% taken by the ten largest. This clonotype was sampled from a man aged 30 to 45 in good health and CMV-seropositive. The chain uses TRBV28 and TRBJ2-2, with TRBD2 matching over 8 bases. The material sequenced was PBMCs. The CDR3 coding sequence is TGTGCCAGCAAACAGGATTTTGATGGACTAGCTACATATACCGGGGAGCTGTTTTTT. Amino acids: CASKQDFDGLATYTGELFF.